This record concerns one TCR beta chain sequence. Antigen unknown. Generated by immunoSEQ multiplex PCR, the TCRdb table keeps only in-frame clones and is missing some. The table has approximately 120,000 clones, about 90% seen once. These data come from a study of OX40 agonist ivuxolimab in advanced cancers. Looking at the study overall: A mean age of around 66 years, range about 20 to 85, was recorded, and about 83% were male. Whole-study results and caveats: Clonal expansion in partial responders at 0.1-3.0 mg/kg ranked among the lowest.

This receptor was identified in an adult with an advanced solid tumor such as melanoma, head and neck, liver or kidney cancer. Here the sequenced sample was CD4+ or CD8+ T cells sorted from blood, taken in a trial of the OX40 agonist ivuxolimab.

The CDR3 reads CASSSDAGLGEQYF. The CDR3 DNA follows: TGTGCCAGCAGCAGTGACGCGGGACTTGGCGAGCAGTACTTC. The chain recombines TRBV7-3 with TRBJ2-7; a possible D gene is TRBD2 (6 bases). CDR3 length: 14 amino acids. The germline gives CDR1 SGHTA, CDR2 FQGTGA. Deletions cut 5 bases from V and 6 bases from J, with 17 bases between.